This record covers a single T cell receptor (beta chain). What it binds is unknown. The record originates from a study of PD-1 blockade in classical Hodgkin lymphoma. The overall study: The patients were dosed with nivolumab 3 mg/kg, infused intravenously every 2 weeks.

General observations from the study: At C4D1, TCR diversity had climbed significantly for CD4+ cells, though not for CD8+ cells.

Assay used: immunoSEQ multiplex PCR; TCRdb lists only in-frame clones, some missing. The table includes about 41,000 clones, 55% to 70% detected once. The CDR3 spans 13 residues. Trimming cost V 11 bases and J 12 bases, with 25 bases left between them. Germline V gene sequence: CDR1 SEHNR, CDR2 FQNEAQ (reference sequence). Time point here: cycle 4 day 1 (C4D1), after five to seven weeks of nivolumab. There was relapse after autologous stem cell transplantation in every patient, and there was variation in brentuximab vedotin exposure. The sequence came from a human donor with classical Hodgkin lymphoma. The specimen comprised peripheral blood mononuclear cells (PBMCs), sampled before the fourth cycle of nivolumab. This chain connects TRBV7-9 to TRBJ1-1, with D maybe TRBD1 (6 bases). The CDR3 nucleotides are TGTGCCGGTTCATATGGGGACATCTCGGGGACTTTCTTT. Translated, it gives CAGSYGDISGTFF.